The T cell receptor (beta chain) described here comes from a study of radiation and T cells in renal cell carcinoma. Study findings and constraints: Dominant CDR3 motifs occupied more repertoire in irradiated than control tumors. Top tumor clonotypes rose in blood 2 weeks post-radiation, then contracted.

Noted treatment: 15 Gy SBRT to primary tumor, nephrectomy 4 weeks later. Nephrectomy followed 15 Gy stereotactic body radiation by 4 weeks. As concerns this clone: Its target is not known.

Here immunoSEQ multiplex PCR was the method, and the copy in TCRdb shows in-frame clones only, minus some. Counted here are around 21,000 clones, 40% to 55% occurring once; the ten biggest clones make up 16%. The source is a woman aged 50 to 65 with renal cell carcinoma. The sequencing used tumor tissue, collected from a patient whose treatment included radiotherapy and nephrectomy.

CDR3 sequence: CASSWTGKDQPQHF. CDR3 bases: TGTGCCAGCTCATGGACAGGGAAGGACCAGCCCCAGCATTTT. The V and J genes are TRBV18 and TRBJ1-5, with 8 bases that match TRBD1. Looked up from germline, CDR1 is KGHSH and CDR2 is LQKENI. Unmatched junction bases numbered 7, after V lost 5 bases and J lost 7 bases. The CDR3 contains 14 residues.